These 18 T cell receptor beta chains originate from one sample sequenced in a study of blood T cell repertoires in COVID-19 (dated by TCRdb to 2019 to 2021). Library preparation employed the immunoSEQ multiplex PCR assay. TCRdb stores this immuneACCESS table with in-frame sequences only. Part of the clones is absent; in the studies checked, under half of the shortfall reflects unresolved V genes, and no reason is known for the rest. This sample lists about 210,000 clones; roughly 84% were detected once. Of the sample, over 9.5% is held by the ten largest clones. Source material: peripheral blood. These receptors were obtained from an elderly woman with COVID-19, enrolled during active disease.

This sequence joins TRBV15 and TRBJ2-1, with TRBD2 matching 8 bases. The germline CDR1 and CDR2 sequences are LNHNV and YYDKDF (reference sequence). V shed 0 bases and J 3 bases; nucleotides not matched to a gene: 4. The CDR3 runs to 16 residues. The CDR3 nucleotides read TGTGCCACCAGCAGAGATGGCGGGGGGAACTACAATGAGCAGTTCTTC. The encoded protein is CATSRDGGGNYNEQFF.

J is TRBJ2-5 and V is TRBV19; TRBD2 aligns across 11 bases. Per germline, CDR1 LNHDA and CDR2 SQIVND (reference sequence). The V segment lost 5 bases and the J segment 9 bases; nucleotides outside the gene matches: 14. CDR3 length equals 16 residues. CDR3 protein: CASSPTSGGHAGAQYF. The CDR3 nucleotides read TGTGCCAGTAGTCCCACTAGCGGGGGTCACGCGGGGGCCCAGTACTTC.

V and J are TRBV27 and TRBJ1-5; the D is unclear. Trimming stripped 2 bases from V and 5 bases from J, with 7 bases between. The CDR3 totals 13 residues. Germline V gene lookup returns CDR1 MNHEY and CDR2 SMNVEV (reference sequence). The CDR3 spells CASSLRGHQPQHF. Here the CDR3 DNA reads TGTGCCAGCAGTTTAAGAGGCCATCAGCCCCAGCATTTT.

CDR3 sequence: CASSYTAGGPVASNEQFF. CDR3 DNA: TGTGCCAGCAGTTATACAGCGGGGGGGCCGGTAGCTAGCAATGAGCAGTTCTTC. The V call is TRBV6-2 or TRBV6-3, the J call TRBJ2-1; 10 bases align to TRBD2. The CDR3 runs to 18 residues. Germline CDR1 MNHEY, CDR2 SVGEGT. The J segment lost 6 bases and the V segment lost 3 bases, leaving 14 bases of the junction unmatched.

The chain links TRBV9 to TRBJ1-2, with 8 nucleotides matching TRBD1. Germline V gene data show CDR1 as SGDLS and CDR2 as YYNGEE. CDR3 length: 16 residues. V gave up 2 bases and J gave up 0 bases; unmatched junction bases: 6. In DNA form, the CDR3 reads TGTGCCAGCAGCGTGTCGGGACAGGTAGCTAACTATGGCTACACCTTC. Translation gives CASSVSGQVANYGYTF.

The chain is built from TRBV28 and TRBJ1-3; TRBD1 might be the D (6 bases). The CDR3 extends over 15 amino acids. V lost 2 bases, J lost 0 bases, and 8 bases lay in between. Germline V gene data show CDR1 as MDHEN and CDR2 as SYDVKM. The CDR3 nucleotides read TGTGCCAGCAGTTTACAGGGGAGCTCTGGAAACACCATATATTTT. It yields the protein CASSLQGSSGNTIYF.

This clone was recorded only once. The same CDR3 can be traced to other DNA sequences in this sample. The CDR3 here is CSARTGDTQYF. CDR3 nucleotides: TGCAGTGCTAGGACAGGGGATACGCAGTATTTT. The chain links TRBV20-1 to TRBJ2-3; 7 bases align to TRBD1. Germline V gene data show CDR1 as DFQATT and CDR2 as SNEGSKA (reference sequence). Unmatched junction bases numbered 0, after V lost 3 bases and J lost 6 bases. The CDR3 is made up of 11 amino acids.

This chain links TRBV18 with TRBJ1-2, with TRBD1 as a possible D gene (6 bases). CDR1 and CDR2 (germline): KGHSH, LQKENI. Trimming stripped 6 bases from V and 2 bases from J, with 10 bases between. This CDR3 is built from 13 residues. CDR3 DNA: TGTGCCAGCTCCATGGGACAAAACTATGGCTACACCTTC. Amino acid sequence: CASSMGQNYGYTF.

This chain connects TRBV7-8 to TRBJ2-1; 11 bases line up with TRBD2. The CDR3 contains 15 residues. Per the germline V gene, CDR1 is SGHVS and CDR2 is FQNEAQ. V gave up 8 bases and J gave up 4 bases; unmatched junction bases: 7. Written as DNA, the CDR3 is TGTGCCAGCGGGGGACTAGCGGCACTTTACAATGAGCAGTTCTTC. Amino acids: CASGGLAALYNEQFF.

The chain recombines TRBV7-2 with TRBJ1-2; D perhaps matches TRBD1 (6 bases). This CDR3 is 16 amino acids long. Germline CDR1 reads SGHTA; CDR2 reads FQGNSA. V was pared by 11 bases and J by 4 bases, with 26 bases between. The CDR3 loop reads CAVPVEPGQTGYGYTF. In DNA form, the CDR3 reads TGTGCCGTACCTGTCGAACCTGGACAGACCGGCTATGGCTACACCTTC.

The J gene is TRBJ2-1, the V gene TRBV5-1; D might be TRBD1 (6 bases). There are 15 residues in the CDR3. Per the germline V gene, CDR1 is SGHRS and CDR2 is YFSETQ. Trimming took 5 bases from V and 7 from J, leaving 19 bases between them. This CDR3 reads CASSEQGATSNEQFF. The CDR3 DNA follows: TGCGCCAGCAGTGAACAGGGTGCGACATCAAATGAGCAGTTCTTC. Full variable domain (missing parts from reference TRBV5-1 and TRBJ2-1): KAGVTQTPRYLIKTRGQQVTLSCSPISGHRSVSWYQQTPGQGLQFLFEYFSETQRNKGNFPGRFSGRQFSNSRSEMNVSTLELGDSALYLCASSEQGATSNEQFFGPGTRLTVL.

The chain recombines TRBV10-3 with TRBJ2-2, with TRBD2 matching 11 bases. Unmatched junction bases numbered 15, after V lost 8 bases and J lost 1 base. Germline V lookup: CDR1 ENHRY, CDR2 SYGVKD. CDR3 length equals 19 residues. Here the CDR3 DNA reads TGTGCCATCTCCCCGTTACCTCTAGCGGGGGGCGGGAACACCGGGGAGCTGTTTTTT. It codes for CAISPLPLAGGGNTGELFF.

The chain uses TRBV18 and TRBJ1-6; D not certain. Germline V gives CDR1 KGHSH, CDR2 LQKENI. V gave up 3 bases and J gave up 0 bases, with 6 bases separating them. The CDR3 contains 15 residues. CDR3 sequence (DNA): TGTGCCAGCTCACCGCCGAGCTCCTATAATTCACCCCTCCACTTT. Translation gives CASSPPSSYNSPLHF.

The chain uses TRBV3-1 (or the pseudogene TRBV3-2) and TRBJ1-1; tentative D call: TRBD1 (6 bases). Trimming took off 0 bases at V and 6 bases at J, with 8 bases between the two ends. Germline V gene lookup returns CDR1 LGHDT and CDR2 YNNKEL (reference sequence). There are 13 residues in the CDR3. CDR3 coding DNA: TGTGCCAGCAGCCAAGAGGGGGCCCCTGAAGCTTTCTTT. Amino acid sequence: CASSQEGAPEAFF.

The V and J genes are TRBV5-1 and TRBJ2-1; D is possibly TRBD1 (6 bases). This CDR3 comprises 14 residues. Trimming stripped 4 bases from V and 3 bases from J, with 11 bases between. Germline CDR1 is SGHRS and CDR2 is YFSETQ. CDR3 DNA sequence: TGCGCCAGCAGCATCGTACAGGGCTACAATGAGCAGTTCTTC. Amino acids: CASSIVQGYNEQFF.

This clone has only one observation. As DNA, the CDR3 is TGTGCCAGCAGCCAATGGGACAGAGCTCAAGGCTATGGCTACACCTTC. This encodes CASSQWDRAQGYGYTF. J is TRBJ1-2 and V is TRBV3-1 (or the pseudogene TRBV3-2), with 7 bases that match TRBD1. There are 16 residues in the CDR3. V lost 2 bases and J lost 4; bases outside the gene matches: 10. Germline CDR1 LGHDT, CDR2 YNNKEL (reference sequence).

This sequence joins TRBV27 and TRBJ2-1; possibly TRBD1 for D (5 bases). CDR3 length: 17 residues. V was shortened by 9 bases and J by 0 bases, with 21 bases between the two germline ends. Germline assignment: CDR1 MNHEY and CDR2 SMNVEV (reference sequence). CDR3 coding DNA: TGTGCCAGTCTGCCTAGGGGTGGACCGAGCTCCTACAATGAGCAGTTCTTC. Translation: CASLPRGGPSSYNEQFF.

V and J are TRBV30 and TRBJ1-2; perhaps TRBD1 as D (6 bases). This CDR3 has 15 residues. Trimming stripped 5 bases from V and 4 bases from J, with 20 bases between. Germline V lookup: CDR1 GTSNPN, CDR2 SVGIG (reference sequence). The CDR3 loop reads CAWSPAGTLAYGYTF. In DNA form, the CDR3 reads TGTGCCTGGTCCCCGGCCGGGACACTTGCCTATGGCTACACCTTC. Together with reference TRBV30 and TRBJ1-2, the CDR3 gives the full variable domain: SQTIHQWPATLVQPVGSPLSLECTVEGTSNPNLYWYRQAAGRGLQLLFYSVGIGQISSEVPQNLSASRPQDRQFILSSKKLLLSDSGFYLCAWSPAGTLAYGYTFGSGTRLTVV.